This entry is about one TCR beta chain. An end of the junction does not agree with germline; a read error may underlie this. These data are taken from a study of T-cell reconstitution after alpha-beta-depleted transplantation in children. Unique molecular identifiers were used to barcode this TCRbeta library. Via MiXCR, TCRdb re-called the PCR reads, giving one row per CDR3 protein. The sample lists 450,000 to 600,000 distinct CDR3 sequences; about a sixth were seen once. The V gene's germline CDR1 is SGHAT and CDR2 FQNNGV. This CDR3 has 19 amino acids. Material: PBMCs from the stem cell graft donor, obtained from the stem cell graft. The chain has TRBV11-2 and TRBJ2-6; 9 bases match TRBD1. This TCR was recovered from a human donor who donated a stem cell graft to a child with acute lymphoblastic leukemia. The chain's CDR3 is CASRHTGTGNIPGANGLTF. Written as DNA, the CDR3 is TGTGCCAGCAGACATACCGGGACAGGGAATATACCTGGGGCCAACGGCCTGACTTTC.